These T cell receptor beta chains were read from a single sample in a study of siplizumab effects on memory and regulatory T cells. Sequencing used immunoSEQ multiplex PCR; TCRdb keeps in-frame clones, though not all of them. The table shows about 72,000 clones, with about 90% occurring only once. The sample consisted of CD8+ T cells sorted from blood. These receptors originate from a human donor in good health. Each CDR3 is given with its conserved first and last residue. D genes are given only for firm matches. Clone size is given for some rows only: seen once, a few or many times, or a class if the clone is expanded.

j_gene,abundance,d_gene,len,v_gene,CDR3aa,CDR3nt
TRBJ2-3,.,.,17,TRBV9,CASSTGVAGASTDTQYF,TGTGCCAGCAGCACAGGTGTGGCCGGTGCTAGCACAGATACGCAGTATTTT
TRBJ2-1,.,.,13,TRBV27,CASSLSPLDEQFF,TGTGCCAGCAGTTTATCTCCGTTGGATGAGCAGTTCTTC
TRBJ2-2,.,.,12,TRBV7-9,CASSIRAGELFF,TGTGCCAGCAGCATACGAGCCGGGGAGCTGTTTTTT
TRBJ1-1,.,TRBD1,14,TRBV5-1,CASSTGQGLTEAFF,TGCGCCAGCAGCACAGGACAGGGACTCACTGAAGCTTTCTTT
TRBJ2-3,.,TRBD2,14,TRBV6-5,CASTPGGRTDTQYF,TGTGCCAGCACCCCGGGGGGAAGAACAGATACGCAGTATTTT
TRBJ2-3,.,TRBD1,10,TRBV6-1,CASRDRSQYF,TGTGCCAGCCGGGACAGGTCGCAGTATTTT
TRBJ2-7,.,.,16,TRBV2,CASSDNPGGLAYEQYF,TGTGCCAGCAGTGATAATCCTGGCGGGCTAGCCTACGAGCAGTACTTC
TRBJ2-3,once,.,16,TRBV27,CASSTRLRRGTDTQYF,TGTGCCAGCAGTACCCGCTTGAGGCGGGGCACAGATACGCAGTATTTT
TRBJ2-1,.,.,14,TRBV19,CASRKRSSYNEQFF,TGTGCCAGTAGAAAGAGGAGCTCCTACAATGAGCAGTTCTTC
TRBJ1-6,.,.,17,TRBV9,CASSATFRVGPNSPLHF,TGTGCCAGCAGCGCGACCTTTAGGGTGGGACCCAATTCACCCCTCCACTTT
TRBJ1-1,.,.,15,TRBV4-1,CASSQVGGMNTEAFF,TGCGCCAGCAGCCAAGTCGGGGGAATGAACACTGAAGCTTTCTTT
TRBJ2-5,.,TRBD2,15,TRBV6-5,CASRGTSALQETQYF,TGTGCCAGCAGAGGGACTAGCGCATTACAAGAGACCCAGTACTTC
TRBJ1-4,.,.,13,TRBV7-9,CASSLVSNEKLFF,TGTGCCAGCAGCTTAGTCTCGAATGAAAAACTGTTTTTT
TRBJ1-2,.,.,14,TRBV4-1,CASSHNRASNGYTF,TGCGCCAGCAGCCATAATAGGGCGTCCAATGGCTACACCTTC
TRBJ1-1,.,.,14,TRBV4-1,CASSFEKFHTEAFF,TGCGCCAGCAGCTTCGAGAAGTTCCACACTGAAGCTTTCTTT
TRBJ2-1,.,.,12,TRBV2,CASSTGAPSKFF,TGTGCCAGCAGTACCGGGGCCCCCAGCAAGTTCTTC
TRBJ2-3,.,.,15,TRBV29-1,CSVFTGHFSTDTQYF,TGCAGCGTTTTCACAGGTCACTTTAGCACAGATACGCAGTATTTT
TRBJ2-3,.,.,14,TRBV27,CASSSPDWPDTQYF,TGTGCCAGCAGTTCCCCGGACTGGCCAGATACGCAGTATTTT
TRBJ2-1,.,.,16,TRBV5-1,CASSLAAFSSYNEQFF,TGCGCCAGCAGCTTGGCGGCGTTTAGCTCCTACAATGAGCAGTTCTTC
TRBJ2-7,.,.,13,TRBV7-9,CASSDGASYEQYF,TGTGCCAGCAGCGACGGGGCTTCCTACGAGCAGTACTTC
TRBJ2-1,once,.,17,TRBV27,CASSLSAWAGGINEQFF,TGTGCCAGCAGTTTATCCGCATGGGCAGGGGGGATAAATGAGCAGTTCTTC
TRBJ1-1,.,.,14,TRBV27,CASRKIGANTEAFF,TGTGCCAGCAGAAAGATCGGAGCCAACACTGAAGCTTTCTTT
TRBJ1-1,.,.,13,TRBV19,CASSSGPHTEAFF,TGTGCCAGTAGTTCCGGACCACACACTGAAGCTTTCTTT
TRBJ1-4,.,TRBD1,14,TRBV2,CASSGGQGDEKLFF,TGTGCCAGCAGTGGGGGACAGGGGGATGAAAAACTGTTTTTT
TRBJ1-5,once,TRBD1,15,TRBV27,CASSEGTGGNQPQHF,TGTGCCAGCAGTGAGGGGACAGGGGGCAATCAGCCCCAGCATTTT
TRBJ2-3,.,TRBD2,16,TRBV2,CASTRLTSGSTDTQYF,TGTGCCAGCACCCGATTGACTAGCGGGAGCACAGATACGCAGTATTTT
TRBJ1-5,few,.,14,TRBV27,CASSPGVSNQPQHF,TGTGCCAGCAGTCCCGGAGTAAGCAATCAGCCCCAGCATTTT
TRBJ2-5,.,TRBD2,15,TRBV6-1,CASSEEEGGQETQYF,TGTGCCAGCAGTGAAGAGGAGGGAGGGCAAGAGACCCAGTACTTC
TRBJ2-1,.,TRBD2,15,TRBV6-6,CASLELAGKYNEQFF,TGTGCCAGCCTGGAACTAGCGGGGAAGTACAATGAGCAGTTCTTC
TRBJ2-1,once,TRBD2,18,TRBV7-9,CASSPRTSGRSSYNEQFF,TGTGCCAGCAGCCCCAGAACTAGCGGGAGGAGCTCCTACAATGAGCAGTTCTTC
TRBJ2-7,.,TRBD1,15,TRBV29-1,CSTQGGTGNSYEQYF,TGCAGCACCCAAGGCGGGACAGGGAACTCCTACGAGCAGTACTTC
TRBJ2-7,.,TRBD1,14,TRBV10-1,CASSESTGDYEQYF,TGCGCCAGCAGTGAGTCGACAGGGGACTACGAGCAGTACTTC
TRBJ2-5,.,TRBD1,14,TRBV27,CASSLGQGRETQYF,TGTGCCAGCAGTCTAGGACAGGGGAGGGAGACCCAGTACTTC
TRBJ2-1,.,TRBD2,15,TRBV6-5,CASSYETSGGNEQFF,TGTGCCAGCAGTTACGAAACTAGCGGGGGGAATGAGCAGTTCTTC
TRBJ1-2,.,.,14,TRBV19,CASSIGAGLDGYTF,TGTGCCAGTAGTATCGGTGCGGGCCTGGATGGCTACACCTTC
TRBJ1-1,.,.,17,TRBV4-2,CASSRWDGGLGDTEAFF,TGTGCCAGCAGCCGCTGGGACGGAGGACTAGGGGACACTGAAGCTTTCTTT
TRBJ2-1,.,TRBD2,15,TRBV2,CASSGTSGGLNEQFF,TGTGCCAGCAGTGGGACTAGCGGGGGGCTGAATGAGCAGTTCTTC
TRBJ1-4,.,.,16,TRBV19,CASVRTEENPNEKLFF,TGTGCCAGCGTTCGGACCGAGGAGAACCCAAATGAAAAACTGTTTTTT
TRBJ2-3,.,.,15,TRBV7-9,CASSRDSIGPDTQYF,TGTGCCAGCAGCAGGGACTCCATAGGTCCAGATACGCAGTATTTT
TRBJ1-2,.,.,14,TRBV27,CASRGTYPNYGYTF,TGTGCCAGCCGGGGGACCTACCCTAACTATGGCTACACCTTC
TRBJ2-7,once,TRBD1,15,TRBV4-2,CASSQEGGSSYEQYF,TGTGCCAGCAGCCAAGAAGGGGGCAGCTCCTACGAGCAGTACTTC
TRBJ2-2,once,.,18,TRBV11-1,CASSLYHGGGANTGELFF,TGTGCCAGCAGCTTATATCACGGTGGAGGGGCGAACACCGGGGAGCTGTTTTTT
TRBJ1-6,.,.,14,TRBV27,CASSLRQTNSPLHF,TGTGCCAGCAGTTTACGCCAGACCAATTCACCCCTCCACTTT
TRBJ2-3,.,.,15,TRBV7-9,CASSLDMGPTDTQYF,TGTGCCAGCAGCTTAGATATGGGCCCCACAGATACGCAGTATTTT
TRBJ2-2,.,TRBD2,15,TRBV19,CASSTGLANTGELFF,TGTGCCAGTAGTACGGGACTAGCGAACACCGGGGAGCTGTTTTTT